This T cell receptor (beta chain) is from a study of identical twins. One entry per CDR3 protein, called by TCRdb with MiXCR from the 5' RACE reads. Here the sample spans about 250,000 distinct CDR3 sequences, about 8% being singletons. Germline V gene data show CDR1 as LGHDT and CDR2 as YNNKEL (reference sequence). CDR3 length equals 14 residues. Trimming shortened V by 4 bases and J by 5 bases, and 14 bases separated the two germline ends. Whole-study findings and limits: Out-of-frame alpha sequences common to twins were enriched for low generation probability. Weaker excess sharing between twins was seen in beta out-of-frame sequences.

This clonotype was seen at least ten times. Its specificity is not known. These same records also appear under a second study, on yellow fever vaccine responses in identical twins.

The receptor was isolated from a young woman in good health. The sequenced sample was CD8+ T cells sorted from blood. V and J are TRBV3-1 and TRBJ2-5, with a tentative D call TRBD2 (6 bases). CDR3 in amino acids: CASSLRDWWETQYF. The CDR3 DNA follows: TGTGCCAGCAGCCTCCGGGACTGGTGGGAGACCCAGTACTTC.